A selection of T cell receptor beta chains follows, all from one sample in a study of neoadjuvant anti-PD-1 for oral cavity cancer. The assay was immunoSEQ multiplex PCR, and TCRdb's table has in-frame clones only and misses some. The sample shows some 15,000 clones, 70% to 75% of them seen only once. Source: PBMCs, taken after nivolumab (anti-PD-1) treatment. The receptors were sampled from a person aged 40 to 85 with oral cavity squamous cell carcinoma. Both conserved end residues are part of each CDR3. D genes are given only for firm matches. Rows give clone size only sometimes, using once, few, many, or a class for an expanded clone.

>TRBV6-1|TRBJ1-4|NA|NA
CASSEARPGRNEKLFF
>TRBV5-1|TRBJ2-5|NA|NA
CASSAPTTPVGETQYF
>TRBV10-1|TRBJ1-1|NA|NA
CASRPPHREAFF
>TRBV30|TRBJ1-2|NA|NA
CAWRQDPGGYTF
>TRBV11-2|TRBJ2-7|TRBD1|NA
CASSFSLDRVTYEQYF
>TRBV30|TRBJ1-2|NA|NA
CAWSVRNYGYTF
>TRBV7-2|TRBJ2-5|NA|NA
CATGRAWGETQYF
>TRBV29-1|TRBJ2-2|NA|NA
CSVLGTSANTGELFF
>TRBV6-1|TRBJ1-4|NA|NA
CASSESRATNEKLFF
>TRBV14|TRBJ2-7|TRBD2|NA
CASSLGLAFEQYF
>TRBV4-1|TRBJ1-4|TRBD1|NA
CASSPQLGTVTEKLFF
>TRBV9|TRBJ2-1|NA|NA
CASSPISQGTYNEQFF
>TRBV30|TRBJ2-5|TRBD1|few
CAWDRVRQETQYF
>TRBV5-1|TRBJ2-7|NA|NA
CASSSEGGLYEQYF
>TRBV6-5|TRBJ1-2|NA|NA
CASSYPQGRGATF